This T cell receptor beta chain was observed in a study of T cells in Graves' hyperthyroidism and ophthalmopathy. Study-level points and caveats: Most expanded thyroid clonotypes above 0.001 recurred in blood. Separation of ophthalmopathy from stable hyperthyroidism was achieved by a 13 V-J model. The model's output predicted ophthalmopathy at a median of around 7 months prior to onset.

Amplification targeted TCR beta CDR3 regions from RNA transcripts. HTBI primers drove first-round RT-PCR of the TCR CDR3. TCRdb fed the multiplex PCR reads into MiXCR, producing one record per CDR3 protein. The repertoire holds about 400,000 distinct CDR3 sequences, with more than 14% as singletons. The CDR3 length is 15 residues. Deletions cut 4 bases from V and 3 bases from J, with 16 bases between. The V gene's germline CDR1 is SGHAT and CDR2 FQNNGV. This clonotype has a count of ten or more. The antigen is unknown. This receptor was identified in a woman aged 25 to 39 with Graves' ophthalmopathy. The chain is built from TRBV11-2 and TRBJ2-7; D unclear. The sample comprised blood. CDR3 nucleotide sequence: TGTGCCAGCAGCTCTCATGAAAGTCGGGTCTACGAGCAGTACTTC. Residues: CASSSHESRVYEQYF.